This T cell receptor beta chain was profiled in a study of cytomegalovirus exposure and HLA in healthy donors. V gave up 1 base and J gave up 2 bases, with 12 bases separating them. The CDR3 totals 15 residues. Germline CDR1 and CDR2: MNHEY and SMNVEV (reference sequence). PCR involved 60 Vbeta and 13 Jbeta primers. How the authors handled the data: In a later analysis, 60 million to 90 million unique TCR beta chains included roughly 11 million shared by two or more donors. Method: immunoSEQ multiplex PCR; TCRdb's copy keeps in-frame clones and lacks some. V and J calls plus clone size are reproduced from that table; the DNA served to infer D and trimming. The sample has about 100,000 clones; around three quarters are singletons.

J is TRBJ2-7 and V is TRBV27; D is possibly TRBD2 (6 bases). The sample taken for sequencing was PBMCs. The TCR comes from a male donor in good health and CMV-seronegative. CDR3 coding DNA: TGTGCCAGCAGTTTATTGGGCGGGAAGGCCTACGAGCAGTACTTC. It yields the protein CASSLLGGKAYEQYF.